Listed below are T cell receptor beta chains from one sample, sequenced in a study of CD8 T cells in ankylosing spondylitis. Via MiXCR, TCRdb re-called the 5' RACE reads, giving one row per CDR3 protein. The table lists 400,000 to 450,000 distinct CDR3 sequences, 15% to 20% of them singletons. The sequencing input was blood, either unsorted or a sorted T cell fraction (not recorded which). The receptors shown here come from a male donor with ankylosing spondylitis. CDR3s include the opening cysteine and the closing phenylalanine or tryptophan. The D gene is left open where the match is weak. Clone size is stated in some rows and not others, as once, few, many or a class when expanded.

j_call	clone_size	d_call	v_call	cdr3_aa	cdr3_nt
TRBJ2-5	.	.	TRBV19	CASSFPGSIGETQYF	TGTGCCAGTAGCTTTCCGGGGTCGATAGGAGAGACCCAGTACTTC
TRBJ1-5	.	TRBD1	TRBV30	CAWAGQGGNQPQHF	TGTGCCTGGGCCGGACAGGGCGGCAATCAGCCCCAGCATTTT
TRBJ1-1	.	.	TRBV12-3/TRBV12-4	CASSLAGLERTEAFF	TGTGCCAGCAGTTTGGCAGGGCTTGAACGCACTGAAGCTTTCTTT
TRBJ2-2	.	.	TRBV18	CASSPAGAVTGELFF	TGTGCCAGCTCACCAGCTGGGGCGGTCACCGGGGAGCTGTTTTTT
TRBJ2-3	few	TRBD2	TRBV27	CASVGPGRGDTQYF	TGTGCCAGCGTTGGGCCAGGGCGGGGGGATACGCAGTATTTT
TRBJ2-7	few	TRBD1	TRBV5-4	CASSPPGTGYYEQYF	TGTGCCAGCAGCCCCCCCGGGACAGGATACTACGAGCAGTACTTC
TRBJ2-3	many	TRBD2	TRBV20-1	CSAFGLAGVGSTDTQYF	TGCAGTGCTTTTGGGCTAGCGGGAGTTGGGAGCACAGATACGCAGTATTTT
TRBJ1-1	few	.	TRBV5-1	CASSISQGSEAFF	TGCGCCAGCAGCATAAGTCAGGGGTCTGAAGCTTTCTTT
TRBJ1-6	many	.	TRBV4-1	CASSQSESSYNSPLHF	TGCGCCAGCAGCCAGAGCGAGAGCTCCTATAATTCACCCCTCCACTTT
TRBJ1-6	.	.	TRBV4-1	CASSQEYGVGSPLHF	TGCGCCAGCAGCCAAGAATACGGGGTCGGATCACCCCTCCACTTT
TRBJ2-6	few	.	TRBV6-5	CASSYSSGALPGANVLTF	TGTGCCAGCAGTTACTCGTCAGGGGCACTCCCTGGGGCCAACGTCCTGACTTTC
TRBJ1-5	.	.	TRBV20-1	CSAIGQIKGGNQPQHF	TGCAGTGCTATCGGACAGATTAAGGGAGGCAATCAGCCCCAGCATTTT
TRBJ2-6	few	.	TRBV5-1	CASSSGQSGANVLTF	TGCGCCAGCAGCTCCGGACAGTCTGGGGCCAACGTCCTGACTTTC
TRBJ2-1	few	TRBD2	TRBV12-5	CASGLVIGGGSYNEQFF	TGTGCTAGTGGTTTGGTAATTGGGGGGGGCTCCTACAATGAGCAGTTCTTC
TRBJ2-7	.	.	TRBV7-8	CASSLPGGGYEQYF	TGTGCCAGCAGCCTACCAGGGGGGGGGTACGAGCAGTACTTC
TRBJ1-5	.	.	TRBV20-1	CSARLAREKNQPQHF	TGCAGTGCTAGGTTAGCCCGGGAAAAAAATCAGCCCCAGCATTTT
TRBJ1-1	few	TRBD1	TRBV27	CASRHGQVGTEAFF	TGTGCCAGCAGACACGGACAGGTTGGCACTGAAGCTTTCTTT
TRBJ2-7	few	.	TRBV6-6	CASSYGGVYEQYF	TGTGCCAGCAGTTACGGGGGTGTCTACGAGCAGTACTTC
TRBJ1-1	few	TRBD1	TRBV28	CASSSEQGAGSFTEAFF	TGTGCCAGCAGTTCCGAACAGGGGGCCGGGTCTTTCACTGAAGCTTTCTTT
TRBJ2-1	few	TRBD1	TRBV4-2	CASNSGTGSYNEQFF	TGTGCCAGCAATTCTGGGACAGGGAGTTACAATGAGCAGTTCTTC
TRBJ2-2	few	.	TRBV2	CASSEIRGRELFF	TGTGCCAGCAGTGAAATTCGGGGCCGGGAGCTGTTTTTT
TRBJ2-3	few	.	TRBV6-1	CAILQRGSADTQYF	TGTGCCATCCTTCAGAGGGGTTCCGCAGATACGCAGTATTTT
TRBJ1-5	few	.	TRBV30	CAWSVRGTYSNQPQHF	TGTGCCTGGAGTGTTCGGGGCACATACAGCAATCAGCCCCAGCATTTT
TRBJ2-3	many	TRBD2	TRBV28	CASSPPPGREVTDTQYF	TGTGCCAGCAGTCCCCCCCCGGGGAGGGAGGTGACAGATACGCAGTATTTT
TRBJ2-7	.	.	TRBV3-1	CASSRGPEQYF	TGTGCCAGCAGCCGGGGACCCGAGCAGTACTTC
TRBJ2-7	.	.	TRBV10-3	CAISELNYEQYF	TGTGCCATCAGTGAGTTAAACTACGAGCAGTACTTC
TRBJ2-1	.	.	TRBV4-3	CASSQDPFSRGSYNEQFF	TGCGCCAGCAGCCAAGACCCCTTCTCACGGGGGTCCTACAATGAGCAGTTCTTC
TRBJ2-4	.	.	TRBV7-9	CASSYGRRGDRIQYF	TGTGCCAGCAGCTATGGCCGGAGGGGAGATCGTATTCAGTACTTC
TRBJ1-1	.	.	TRBV5-1	CASSLDTGTEAFF	TGCGCCAGCAGCTTAGATACAGGGACTGAAGCTTTCTTT
TRBJ1-3	many	.	TRBV6-5	CASSYGPSSGNTIYF	TGTGCCAGCAGTTACGGCCCGAGCTCTGGAAACACCATATATTTT
TRBJ2-1	.	.	TRBV7-2	CASSSRGAAGYNEQFF	TGTGCCAGCAGCTCCCGTGGGGCTGCGGGTTACAATGAGCAGTTCTTC
TRBJ2-2	.	TRBD2	TRBV7-2	CASSPSSGSANTGELFF	TGTGCCAGCAGCCCGAGTAGCGGGAGTGCGAACACCGGGGAGCTGTTTTTT
TRBJ1-2	.	.	TRBV10-3	CAISESKAYRNYGYTF	TGTGCCATCAGTGAGTCGAAGGCGTACCGTAACTATGGCTACACCTTC
TRBJ2-2	many	.	TRBV4-2	CASSQVSGSNTGELFF	TGTGCCAGCAGCCAAGTTTCGGGATCGAACACCGGGGAGCTGTTTTTT
TRBJ2-3	many	TRBD2	TRBV24-1	CATSEREGTDTQYF	TGTGCCACCAGTGAGCGGGAGGGCACAGATACGCAGTATTTT
TRBJ1-6	.	TRBD1	TRBV10-3	CAISGTGDSPLHF	TGTGCCATCAGCGGGACAGGAGATTCACCCCTCCACTTT
TRBJ1-5	.	.	TRBV19	CASSIRDSNQPQHF	TGTGCCAGTAGTATACGCGATAGCAATCAGCCCCAGCATTTT
TRBJ2-3	few	TRBD2	TRBV5-5	CASSHRLAGGQTDTQYF	TGTGCCAGCAGCCACAGACTAGCGGGAGGGCAAACAGATACGCAGTATTTT
TRBJ2-3	.	.	TRBV25-1	CASSRESDLGRDTQYF	TGTGCCAGCAGTCGAGAGTCGGATCTAGGAAGGGATACGCAGTATTTT
TRBJ1-1	many	.	TRBV12-3/TRBV12-4	CASSLNGGNTEAFF	TGTGCCAGCAGCTTAAACGGGGGGAACACTGAAGCTTTCTTT
TRBJ1-3	.	.	TRBV14	CASSPLGRTGNTIYF	TGTGCCAGCAGCCCTTTGGGGCGAACCGGAAACACCATATATTTT
TRBJ2-3	.	.	TRBV28	CASSFAALGGTDTQYF	TGTGCCAGCAGTTTTGCGGCTCTCGGCGGCACAGATACGCAGTATTTT
TRBJ2-7	.	TRBD2	TRBV20-1	CSAGIAGSSYEQYF	TGCAGTGCCGGAATAGCGGGGAGCTCCTACGAGCAGTACTTC
TRBJ2-1	.	TRBD2	TRBV28	CASSRWEGSYNEQFF	TGTGCCAGCAGTAGGTGGGAGGGCTCCTACAATGAGCAGTTCTTC
TRBJ2-2	few	.	TRBV7-8	CASSLAGTYTGELFF	TGTGCCAGCAGCTTAGCCGGGACCTACACCGGGGAGCTGTTTTTT
TRBJ1-2	.	.	TRBV30	CAWSPTYGYTF	TGTGCCTGGAGTCCTACATATGGCTACACCTTC
TRBJ1-3	.	.	TRBV6-1	CASSVAASSGNTIYF	TGTGCCAGCAGTGTGGCAGCCAGCTCTGGAAACACCATATATTTT
TRBJ1-2	few	TRBD1	TRBV28	CASRNLDREDGYTF	TGTGCCAGCCGTAACCTTGACAGGGAGGATGGCTACACCTTC
TRBJ2-3	.	.	TRBV5-6	CASSLLTAADTQYF	TGTGCCAGCAGCTTGCTCACAGCCGCCGATACGCAGTATTTT
TRBJ1-1	.	.	TRBV20-1	CSASPQGKGRTEAFF	TGCAGTGCTTCCCCTCAGGGGAAGGGTCGGACTGAAGCTTTCTTT
TRBJ1-2	.	.	TRBV4-2	CASSPDGDYGYTF	TGTGCCAGCAGCCCCGACGGGGACTATGGCTACACCTTC